A single TCR beta chain is shown here with its context. Method: immunoSEQ multiplex PCR; TCRdb's copy keeps in-frame clones and lacks some. The table includes approximately 210,000 clones, over 75% detected once. The record originates from a study of blood T cell repertoires in COVID-19. Study in general: COVID-19 samples from acute and convalescent phases originated in the United States, Italy and Spain. T cells, B-cell-depleted T cells, or PBMCs provided the cDNA or gDNA that served as material.

Researchers sorted participants into cohorts using their self-reported clinical history. The CDR3 covers 13 residues. Per germline, CDR1 MDHEN and CDR2 SYDVKM. V was pared by 6 bases and J by 1 base, with 8 bases between. The specimen was PBMCs or T cells enriched from blood (not recorded which). The V and J genes are TRBV28 and TRBJ2-3; D remains ambiguous. The TCR comes from a man between 25 and 39 years old with acute COVID-19. The CDR3 bases are TGTGCCAGCAGGTGGTCGGGCACAGATACGCAGTATTTT. It yields the protein CASRWSGTDTQYF.